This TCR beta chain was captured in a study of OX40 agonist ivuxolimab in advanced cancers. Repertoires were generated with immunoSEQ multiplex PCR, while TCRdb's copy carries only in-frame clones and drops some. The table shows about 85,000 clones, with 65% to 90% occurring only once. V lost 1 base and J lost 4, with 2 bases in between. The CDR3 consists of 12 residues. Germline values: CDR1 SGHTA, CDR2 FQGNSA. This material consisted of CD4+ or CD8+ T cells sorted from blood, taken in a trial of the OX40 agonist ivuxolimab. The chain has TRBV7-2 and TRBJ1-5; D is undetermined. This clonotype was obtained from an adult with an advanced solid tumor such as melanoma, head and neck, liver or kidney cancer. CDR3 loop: CTSSLENQPQHF. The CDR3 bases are TGTACCAGCAGCTTAGAAAATCAGCCCCAGCATTTT.